Shown below are 3 T cell receptor beta chains from a single sample sequenced in a study of sequential checkpoint blockade in melanoma. Treatment of the sample: randomized to nivolumab then ipilimumab (arm A) or the reverse (arm B). The data were produced by immunoSEQ multiplex PCR, yet TCRdb's version contains in-frame clones alone and is incomplete. Here the sample spans 15,000 to 20,000 clones, less than 30% being singletons. The sample was tumor tissue (inferred from file names), taken from a patient given nivolumab and ipilimumab in sequence. The receptors derive from a human donor with melanoma.

This clone has only a few counts. The chain links TRBV19 to TRBJ2-7; the match to TRBD1 covers 8 bases. Trimming took 5 bases from V and 2 from J; bases not matched to a gene: 5. The CDR3 runs to 14 residues. Looked up from germline, CDR1 is LNHDA and CDR2 is SQIVND (reference sequence). CDR3 sequence (DNA): TGTGCCAGTAGTCCGAGGACAGGGCCCTACGAGCAGTACTTC. Protein product: CASSPRTGPYEQYF.

This clone was detected only a few times. J is TRBJ2-2 and V is TRBV2; TRBD1 agrees at 8 bases. V lost 7 bases to trimming and J lost 0 bases; unmatched junction nucleotides: 4. CDR3 length: 15 amino acids. Germline CDR1 is SNHLY and CDR2 is FYNNEI. The CDR3 sequence: CASTRQGTNTGELFF. In nucleotides, the CDR3 is TGTGCCAGCACACGACAGGGGACGAACACCGGGGAGCTGTTTTTT.

The V and J genes are TRBV29-1 and TRBJ2-2; D may be TRBD2 (6 bases). V lost 7 bases to trimming and J lost 3 bases, with 15 bases between them. Germline V gives CDR1 SQVTM, CDR2 ANQGSEA. The CDR3 runs 14 residues. The CDR3 reads CSAGRGLDTGELFF. The CDR3 bases are TGCAGCGCCGGTCGGGGGTTGGACACCGGGGAGCTGTTTTTT.